Below, 21 T cell receptor beta chains from the same sample are listed, as sequenced in a study of blood T cell repertoires in COVID-19. The assay was immunoSEQ multiplex PCR, and TCRdb's table has in-frame clones only and misses some. The sample includes some 250,000 clones, approximately 90% seen only once; the top ten take 2.3%. Source material: PBMCs or T cells enriched from blood (not recorded which). The receptors shown here come from a woman in her forties with acute COVID-19.

V and J are TRBV7-9 and TRBJ1-2; D remains unclear. Between the trimmed V and J ends, which lost 1 base and 4 bases, there was a span of 10 bases. Looked up from germline, CDR1 is SEHNR and CDR2 is FQNEAQ (reference sequence). The CDR3 extends over 14 amino acids. The CDR3 bases are TGTGCCAGCAGCTTAGAACTGATTGGCTATGGCTACACCTTC. It translates to CASSLELIGYGYTF.

The gene calls are TRBV7-3 and TRBJ2-3; TRBD2 is a possible D gene (6 bases). The CDR3 length is 14 residues. V lost 3 bases to trimming and J lost 4 bases, with 11 bases between them. The V gene's germline CDR1 is SGHTA and CDR2 FQGTGA. CDR3 sequence reads: CASSLGGMPDTQYF. CDR3 nucleotide sequence: TGTGCCAGCAGCTTGGGCGGGATGCCAGATACGCAGTATTTT.

The rearrangement links TRBV4-2 to TRBJ1-6; a weak D match, TRBD1 (6 bases). This CDR3 has 15 residues. V was clipped by 0 bases and J by 11 bases, with 14 bases between them. Germline CDR1 is LGHNA and CDR2 is YNFKEQ. CDR3 protein: CASSQDFRGGTPLHF. The CDR3 nucleotides are TGTGCCAGCAGCCAAGATTTCCGCGGGGGCACACCCCTCCACTTT.

The rearrangement uses TRBV7-9 and TRBJ2-1, with 9 positions matching TRBD2. Trimming removed 1 base from V and 7 bases from J; junction bases left unmatched: 8. Per germline, CDR1 SEHNR and CDR2 FQNEAQ (reference sequence). CDR3 size: 16 residues. In DNA form, the CDR3 reads TGTGCCAGCAGCTTAGTCCGACTAGCGGCAATAAATGAGCAGTTCTTC. As protein: CASSLVRLAAINEQFF. The full variable domain, with the rest looked up from reference TRBV7-9 and TRBJ2-1, is DTGVSQNPRHKITKRGQNVTFRCDPISEHNRLYWYRQTLGQGPEFLTYFQNEAQLEKSRLLSDRFSAERPKGSFSTLEIQRTEQGDSAMYLCASSLVRLAAINEQFFGPGTRLTVL.

The V and J genes are TRBV5-1 and TRBJ1-5, with D tentatively TRBD1 (6 bases). The germline CDR1 and CDR2 sequences are SGHRS and YFSETQ. The germline V and J ends were trimmed by 1 base and 3 bases, with 8 bases remaining between them. This CDR3 contains 14 residues. The CDR3 DNA is TGCGCCAGCAGCTTGTGGGGGCACAATCAGCCCCAGCATTTT. This codes for CASSLWGHNQPQHF. Full variable domain (missing parts from reference TRBV5-1 and TRBJ1-5): KAGVTQTPRYLIKTRGQQVTLSCSPISGHRSVSWYQQTPGQGLQFLFEYFSETQRNKGNFPGRFSGRQFSNSRSEMNVSTLELGDSALYLCASSLWGHNQPQHFGDGTRLSIL.

The CDR3 reads CSVEGTGNTQYF. The CDR3 DNA reads TGCAGCGTTGAGGGAACGGGGAATACCCAGTACTTC. V gene TRBV29-1 combines with J gene TRBJ2-5; a weak D match, TRBD2 (5 bases). Looked up from germline, CDR1 is SQVTM and CDR2 is ANQGSEA. The CDR3 runs to 12 residues. The V end lost 3 bases, the J end lost 8 bases, and 13 bases lay between the germline ends.

This chain connects TRBV5-1 to TRBJ2-2; 8 positions agree with TRBD2. With 6 bases clipped from V and 5 bases from J, the junction kept 12 bases outside the gene matches. The CDR3 sequence is 16 residues long. From germline, CDR1 is SGHRS and CDR2 YFSETQ. The CDR3 DNA reads as TGCGCCAGCACCCTCGGGGGGGTCGCAAGGACCGGGGAGCTGTTTTTT. Translated: CASTLGGVARTGELFF. Complete variable domain (other parts from reference TRBV5-1 and TRBJ2-2): KAGVTQTPRYLIKTRGQQVTLSCSPISGHRSVSWYQQTPGQGLQFLFEYFSETQRNKGNFPGRFSGRQFSNSRSEMNVSTLELGDSALYLCASTLGGVARTGELFFGEGSRLTVL.

There are a few counts of this clone. The gene calls are TRBV9 and TRBJ2-2; 9 positions agree with TRBD1. Trimming cost V 3 bases and J 7 bases; bases outside gene matches: 4. Germline lookup yields CDR1 SGDLS and CDR2 YYNGEE. The CDR3 spans 14 residues. The CDR3 sequence: CASSASTGGGELFF. CDR3 DNA: TGTGCCAGCAGCGCCTCGACAGGGGGCGGGGAGCTGTTTTTT.

In DNA form, the CDR3 reads TGCGCCAGCAGCTTGATTAACTCGCCCGCCTCCAATGAGCAGTTCTTC. It is translated as CASSLINSPASNEQFF. This chain connects TRBV5-1 to TRBJ2-1; D ambiguous. In germline, CDR1 is SGHRS, CDR2 YFSETQ. Trimming pared 1 base from V and 6 bases from J, leaving 17 bases between. This CDR3 has 16 residues.

The V and J genes are TRBV10-3 and TRBJ2-1; 10 nucleotides align to TRBD1. Trimming took 2 bases from V and 0 from J; bases not matched to a gene: 7. Germline V gene sequence: CDR1 ENHRY, CDR2 SYGVKD. The CDR3 extends over 18 amino acids. The CDR3 coding sequence is TGTGCCATCAGTGAGCACGGGGGGACAGGGGCCTCCTACAATGAGCAGTTCTTC. This codes for CAISEHGGTGASYNEQFF.

V gene TRBV5-1 combines with J gene TRBJ2-4, with D possibly matching TRBD1 (6 bases). CDR1 SGHRS and CDR2 YFSETQ come from the germline V gene. V lost 1 base to trimming and J lost 0 bases, with 17 bases between them. There are 18 residues in the CDR3. The CDR3 reads CASSLRSGQFVAKNIQYF. The CDR3 nucleotides read TGCGCCAGCAGCTTGAGGAGTGGACAGTTCGTAGCCAAAAACATTCAGTACTTC.

The rearrangement uses TRBV27 and TRBJ2-7; a possible D gene is TRBD2 (6 bases). The germline V and J ends were trimmed by 6 bases and 9 bases, with 15 bases remaining between them. Germline CDR1 reads MNHEY; CDR2 reads SMNVEV (reference sequence). The CDR3 has 12 residues. Here the CDR3 DNA reads TGTGCCAGCAGCTCCGGGACTTTTCGGCAGTACTTC. Translation gives CASSSGTFRQYF.

Concerning this clone itself: At the DNA level, this CDR3 is encoded by other sequences in the same sample as well. The chain couples TRBV30 to TRBJ1-2, with 7 bases that match TRBD1. The CDR3 loop spans 13 amino acids. V shed 0 bases, J shed 5 bases, and the junction held 3 bases outside the gene matches. Germline CDR1 and CDR2: GTSNPN and SVGIG (reference sequence). This CDR3 is CAWSVAGGYGYTF. For the CDR3, the DNA is TGTGCCTGGAGTGTCGCAGGGGGTTATGGCTACACCTTC.

The table lists this clone with a few counts. The sample holds other DNA sequences that translate to the same CDR3. The J gene is TRBJ1-4, the V gene TRBV11-3; D unresolved. Germline assignment: CDR1 SGHNT and CDR2 YENEEA. V was shortened by 2 bases and J by 8 bases, with 3 bases between the two germline ends. The CDR3 has 11 amino acids. The CDR3 here is CASSLREKLFF. CDR3 sequence (DNA): TGTGCCAGCAGCTTACGGGAAAAACTGTTTTTT.

Regarding this clone: The sample has other DNA sequences that encode this CDR3 too. This chain connects TRBV9 to TRBJ1-1, with D perhaps TRBD1 (5 bases). Germline CDR1 SGDLS, CDR2 YYNGEE. Trimming pared 4 bases from V and 3 bases from J, leaving 13 bases between. This CDR3 region has 14 residues. Here the CDR3 reads CASSPQTGDTEAFF. The CDR3 nucleotides are TGTGCCAGCAGCCCCCAGACGGGGGACACTGAAGCTTTCTTT.

The chain employs TRBV2 and TRBJ1-2, with 9 bases aligning to TRBD1. The CDR3 loop spans 12 amino acids. CDR1 is SNHLY, CDR2 FYNNEI, per germline. J was trimmed by 7 bases and V by 4 bases; bases with no gene match: 1. CDR3 sequence (DNA): TGTGCCAGCAGTGGGACAGGGGCTGGCTACACCTTC. Translating gives CASSGTGAGYTF.

This chain joins TRBV11-2 and TRBJ1-1, with unresolved D. This CDR3 has 15 residues. Germline assignment: CDR1 SGHAT and CDR2 FQNNGV. The V end was cut by 1 base, the J end by 3 bases, with 12 bases between. This CDR3 is CASSLVPEPYTEAFF. Here the CDR3 DNA reads TGTGCCAGCAGCTTAGTGCCAGAACCGTACACTGAAGCTTTCTTT.

The V gene is TRBV11-2, the J gene TRBJ2-2; 9 bases agree with TRBD1. Trimming at V came to 6 bases and at J to 7 bases, leaving 12 bases not matched to a gene. This CDR3 contains 16 residues. Germline V gene data show CDR1 as SGHAT and CDR2 as FQNNGV. CDR3 coding DNA: TGTGCCAGCAGACTAAGCCCCGGGACAGGGATCGGGGAGCTGTTTTTT. It yields the protein CASRLSPGTGIGELFF.

This clone appeared a single time. The chain links TRBV9 to TRBJ2-7, with D maybe TRBD1 (6 bases). This CDR3 has 15 amino acids. Germline V gives CDR1 SGDLS, CDR2 YYNGEE. V lost 4 bases to trimming and J lost 2 bases, with 16 bases between them. The CDR3 coding sequence is TGTGCCAGCAGCCAAGGAGGTGGGGGCCCCTACGAGCAGTACTTC. This encodes CASSQGGGGPYEQYF.

The chain carries TRBV28 and TRBJ1-1; 12 bases map to TRBD1. Per the germline V gene, CDR1 is MDHEN and CDR2 is SYDVKM. The J segment lost 4 bases and the V segment lost 3 bases, leaving 3 bases of the junction unmatched. This CDR3 has 15 residues. CDR3: CASSFGTGGLTEAFF. DNA for the CDR3: TGTGCCAGCAGTTTCGGGACAGGGGGCCTCACTGAAGCTTTCTTT.

The V call is TRBV6-5, the J call TRBJ2-3, with 8 bases lining up with TRBD1. The CDR3 spans 14 residues. Per the germline V gene, CDR1 is MNHEY and CDR2 is SVGAGI. The ends lost 6 bases at V and 0 bases at J; junction bases unmatched: 2. The CDR3 loop is CASRRQGSTDTQYF. CDR3 nucleotide sequence: TGTGCCAGCAGGCGACAGGGGAGCACAGATACGCAGTATTTT.